These T cell receptor beta chains were read from a single sample in a study of CD8 T cells in Susac syndrome. TCRdb re-called the immunoSEQ multiplex PCR reads through MiXCR, storing one row per CDR3 protein. The table lists about 240,000 distinct CDR3 sequences, about 95% of them singletons. What was sequenced was CD4+ T cells from PBMCs. Receptors were obtained from a human donor with Susac syndrome. Both conserved end residues are part of each CDR3. A D gene is named only where the DNA matches it firmly. The size field is filled for only some rows; it gives once, few, many or a size class.

v_gene	d_gene	j_gene	abundance	CDR3aa	CDR3nt
TRBV7-9	.	TRBJ2-1	.	CASSTHPSVLNYNEQFF	TGTGCCAGCAGCACCCACCCTAGCGTCCTTAACTACAATGAGCAGTTCTTC
TRBV27	.	TRBJ2-3	.	CASSRGWAQDTQYF	TGTGCCAGCAGTCGAGGCTGGGCCCAAGATACGCAGTATTTT
TRBV30	.	TRBJ1-1	.	CAWRQNLPEAFF	TGTGCCTGGAGACAAAACCTCCCAGAAGCTTTCTTT
TRBV5-4	.	TRBJ2-3	.	CASSYHLQGSTDTQYF	TGTGCCAGCAGCTATCATTTACAGGGATCCACAGATACGCAGTATTTT
TRBV7-9	TRBD1	TRBJ1-1	.	CASSYPQSDRGAFF	TGTGCCAGCAGCTACCCGCAGTCCGACAGGGGAGCTTTCTTT
TRBV5-1	TRBD2	TRBJ2-3	.	CAIPLTGGDTQYF	TGCGCCATCCCGCTAACGGGGGGAGATACGCAGTATTTT
TRBV29-1	TRBD1	TRBJ1-2	.	CSTPAGTANYGYTF	TGCAGCACCCCCGCCGGGACAGCTAACTATGGCTACACCTTC
TRBV18	.	TRBJ2-3	.	CASSQESTDTQYF	TGTGCCAGCTCGCAAGAAAGCACAGATACGCAGTATTTT
TRBV5-4	.	TRBJ2-1	.	CASSLKVVSYNEQFF	TGTGCCAGCAGCTTGAAGGTAGTCTCCTACAATGAGCAGTTCTTC
TRBV7-3	.	TRBJ2-1	.	CASSLSAIYNEQFF	TGTGCCAGCAGCTTATCCGCCATCTACAATGAGCAGTTCTTC
TRBV20-1	.	TRBJ1-5	.	CSARTQLGDQPQHF	TGCAGTGCTAGAACTCAACTAGGGGATCAGCCCCAGCATTTT
TRBV29-1	.	TRBJ1-2	.	CSVDLPWPNYGYTF	TGCAGCGTTGATCTCCCATGGCCTAACTATGGCTACACCTTC
TRBV12-3/TRBV12-4	.	TRBJ2-2	.	CAIGGRDTGELFF	TGTGCCATCGGGGGAAGGGACACCGGGGAGCTGTTTTTT
TRBV20-1	.	TRBJ2-5	.	CSAGPNQETQYF	TGCAGTGCTGGACCCAACCAAGAGACCCAGTACTTC
TRBV2	.	TRBJ2-2	.	CASSGAGELFF	TGTGCCAGCAGTGGAGCCGGGGAGCTGTTTTTT
TRBV10-3	.	TRBJ2-3	.	CAIKSQHTDTQYF	TGTGCCATCAAGAGCCAGCACACAGATACGCAGTATTTT
TRBV24-1	TRBD2	TRBJ2-1	.	CATSDSWTSNNEQFF	TGTGCCACCAGTGATAGCTGGACTAGCAATAATGAGCAGTTCTTC
TRBV25-1	TRBD1	TRBJ2-5	.	CASSTGQGARRETQYF	TGTGCCAGCAGCACCGGACAGGGGGCTCGTCGGGAGACCCAGTACTTC
TRBV29-1	TRBD1	TRBJ2-5	.	CSVERDRVVETQYF	TGCAGCGTTGAAAGGGACAGGGTGGTAGAGACCCAGTACTTC
TRBV14	.	TRBJ1-2	.	CASSQVGTSYGYTF	TGTGCCAGCAGCCAAGTGGGAACTTCCTATGGCTACACCTTC
TRBV7-9	TRBD2	TRBJ2-5	.	CASSFPSGRGETQYF	TGTGCCAGCAGCTTTCCTAGCGGGAGGGGCGAGACCCAGTACTTC
TRBV11-2	TRBD2	TRBJ2-7	.	CASSLREGEQYF	TGTGCCAGCAGCTTGCGGGAGGGGGAGCAGTACTTC
TRBV29-1	.	TRBJ1-4	.	CSVGGRMNEKLFF	TGCAGCGTTGGAGGCCGGATGAATGAAAAACTGTTTTTT
TRBV9	.	TRBJ1-3	once	CASSITDTANTIYF	TGTGCCAGCAGCATCACGGACACTGCCAACACCATATATTTT
TRBV29-1	.	TRBJ2-3	.	CSHGGSTDTQYF	TGCAGTCATGGGGGCAGCACAGATACGCAGTATTTT
TRBV18	TRBD1	TRBJ1-2	.	CASSPGTGSRFYGYTF	TGTGCCAGCTCACCAGGGACAGGGTCCCGATTCTATGGCTACACCTTC
TRBV11-2	TRBD1	TRBJ1-1	.	CASSLVARGLTEAFF	TGTGCCAGCAGCTTAGTTGCCAGGGGGCTTACTGAAGCTTTCTTT